One sample yielded the 32 T cell receptor beta chains listed below, sequenced in a study of TIL therapy for anti-PD-1-resistant metastatic lung cancer (dated by TCRdb to the early 2020s). Explained via the paper, the time point label denotes: pre-treatment sample, taken before nivolumab and TIL therapy. The baseline tumor samples, taken from the same resection that was used to grow TIL, were excised metastases, most often pleural nodules or supraclavicular lymph nodes. TCR beta CDR3 regions were amplified from genomic DNA with the immunoSEQ v3 hsTCRB kit using bias-controlled multiplex PCR. Imported from immuneACCESS, the table was reduced by TCRdb to in-frame sequences with V and J called. These copies leave out some clones; in studies compared against another copy, an unresolved V gene accounts for under half, and the cause of the remainder is not known. The sample table holds about 100,000 clones, of which roughly 65% were seen once. The top ten clones comprise approximately 9.9% of the sample.

The input for sequencing was tumor tissue, taken at baseline. The source of these receptors is a person aged 25 to 80 with non-small cell lung cancer.

Written as DNA, the CDR3 is TGTGCCAGCAGCTCCTCCGGCGTGTACAATGAGCAGTTCTTC. Translated: CASSSSGVYNEQFF. The chain combines TRBV5-5 with TRBJ2-1; D uncertain. CDR1 is SGHKS, CDR2 YYEKEE, per germline (reference sequence). Trimming removed 3 bases from V and 4 bases from J, with 11 bases in between. The CDR3 is made up of 14 amino acids.

The chain uses TRBV18 and TRBJ2-3; TRBD2 matches 11 bases. Trimming removed 3 bases from V and 0 bases from J; junction bases left unmatched: 2. The germline V gene has CDR1 KGHSH and CDR2 LQKENI. The length of the CDR3 is 16 residues. Here the CDR3 reads CASSPRLAGSTDTQYF. DNA of the CDR3: TGTGCCAGCTCACCGAGACTAGCGGGAAGCACAGATACGCAGTATTTT.

This chain connects TRBV28 to TRBJ1-5, with TRBD1 matching 9 bases. The CDR3 extends over 17 amino acids. The V gene end was trimmed by 6 bases and the J gene end by 6 bases; junction bases not matched to a gene: 15. Germline V CDR1 and CDR2: MDHEN, SYDVKM. The CDR3 region has the DNA TGTGCCAGCAGCCTAGACCCCGGGACAGGGTTTTTTCAGCCCCAGCATTTT. The encoded protein is CASSLDPGTGFFQPQHF.

The chain has TRBV5-5 and TRBJ1-1; 7 positions agree with TRBD1. The CDR3 is made up of 15 amino acids. J was trimmed by 4 bases and V by 6 bases; bases with no gene match: 12. Germline CDR1 SGHKS, CDR2 YYEKEE (reference sequence). CDR3 sequence (DNA): TGTGCCAGCAACAACGCAGACAGGGCGGTCACTGAAGCTTTCTTT. Amino acids: CASNNADRAVTEAFF.

The V call is TRBV27, the J call TRBJ2-7; the D gene is possibly TRBD2 (6 bases). Trimming stripped 3 bases from V and 2 bases from J, with 11 bases between. CDR1 is MNHEY, CDR2 SMNVEV, per germline (reference sequence). The CDR3 contains 14 residues. The CDR3 DNA reads as TGTGCCAGCAGTTTGGGTGGGAGGCCCTACGAGCAGTACTTC. Its protein product is CASSLGGRPYEQYF.

This clone was counted at least ten times. This chain links TRBV29-1 with TRBJ1-5; D not resolved. Germline lookup yields CDR1 SQVTM and CDR2 ANQGSEA. The CDR3 runs to 13 residues. Trimming shortened V by 5 bases and J by 4 bases, and 12 bases separated the two germline ends. CDR3 region: CSVWGGRNQPQHF. For the CDR3, the DNA is TGCAGCGTTTGGGGAGGACGGAATCAGCCCCAGCATTTT.

The V gene is TRBV7-2, the J gene TRBJ2-5, with TRBD2 matching over 9 bases. CDR3 length: 15 amino acids. The V and J ends lost 5 bases and 0 bases, in that order; junction bases with no gene match: 4. The V gene's germline CDR1 is SGHTA and CDR2 FQGNSA. The CDR3 here is CASSVLAGHQETQYF. CDR3 sequence (DNA): TGTGCCAGCAGCGTACTAGCGGGCCACCAAGAGACCCAGTACTTC.

The chain recombines TRBV4-1 with TRBJ2-1; TRBD1 agrees at 7 bases. V lost 0 bases to trimming and J lost 2 bases; unmatched junction nucleotides: 4. CDR3 size: 16 residues. CDR1 and CDR2 from the germline V gene are MGHRA and YSYEKL. CDR3 loop: CASSQDWQGAYNEQFF. The DNA for the CDR3 is TGCGCCAGCAGCCAAGATTGGCAGGGGGCCTACAATGAGCAGTTCTTC.

The sample holds many counts of this clone. The V call is TRBV28, the J call TRBJ2-3; TRBD2 aligns across 13 bases. J lost 4 bases, V lost 3 bases, and 10 bases had no gene match. The length of the CDR3 is 18 residues. Germline V gene data show CDR1 as MDHEN and CDR2 as SYDVKM. The CDR3 here is CASSFAAWTSGSSDTQYF. CDR3 DNA: TGTGCCAGCAGTTTTGCCGCTTGGACTAGCGGGAGTTCAGATACGCAGTATTTT.

This clone turned up a few times. The rearrangement uses TRBV18 and TRBJ2-3, with D perhaps TRBD1 (5 bases). CDR1 and CDR2 from the germline V gene are KGHSH and LQKENI. V lost 3 bases, J lost 2 bases, and 9 bases lay in between. This CDR3 has 14 residues. The CDR3 DNA reads as TGTGCCAGCTCACCTGTGGGGCCCACAGATACGCAGTATTTT. It encodes CASSPVGPTDTQYF.

The table lists this clone with a few counts. The rearrangement links TRBV5-1 to TRBJ2-7, with D perhaps being TRBD1 or TRBD2 (5 bases each). Germline CDR1 SGHRS, CDR2 YFSETQ. The CDR3 consists of 14 residues. V was cut by 0 bases and J by 4 bases, with 11 bases left in between. In DNA form, the CDR3 reads TGCGCCAGCAGCTTGGCTGGGGCGGGTTACGAGCAGTACTTC. Translation: CASSLAGAGYEQYF. The full variable domain, rest sourced from reference TRBV5-1 and TRBJ2-7, is KAGVTQTPRYLIKTRGQQVTLSCSPISGHRSVSWYQQTPGQGLQFLFEYFSETQRNKGNFPGRFSGRQFSNSRSEMNVSTLELGDSALYLCASSLAGAGYEQYFGPGTRLTVT.

The genes are TRBV29-1 and TRBJ2-5; TRBD2 matches at 10 bases. With 4 bases clipped from V and 4 bases from J, the junction kept 3 bases outside the gene matches. The CDR3 extends over 13 amino acids. Looked up from germline, CDR1 is SQVTM and CDR2 is ANQGSEA. CDR3 nucleotide sequence: TGCAGCGTTGGAGCGGGGGGGCCAGAGACCCAGTACTTC. Protein product: CSVGAGGPETQYF.

The J gene is TRBJ1-2, the V gene TRBV30, with TRBD1 identical over 8 bases. The CDR3 is made up of 13 amino acids. Germline CDR1 reads GTSNPN; CDR2 reads SVGIG (reference sequence). V shed 3 bases, J shed 6 bases, and the junction held 6 bases outside the gene matches. DNA for the CDR3: TGTGCCTGGAGACCGGACAGGGTCCATGGCTACACCTTC. Amino acid sequence: CAWRPDRVHGYTF.

The V call is TRBV7-9, the J call TRBJ2-5; no firm D call. This CDR3 has 11 amino acids. V lost 5 bases, J lost 3 bases, and 4 bases lay in between. Germline V lookup: CDR1 SEHNR, CDR2 FQNEAQ (reference sequence). The CDR3 protein is CASSGKETQYF. CDR3 nucleotides: TGTGCCAGCAGCGGAAAAGAGACCCAGTACTTC.

V usage is TRBV6-6 and J usage is TRBJ1-4; D might be TRBD1 (5 bases). Germline values: CDR1 MNHNY, CDR2 SVGAGI (reference sequence). This CDR3 is built from 15 residues. V gave up 7 bases and J gave up 4 bases, with 16 bases separating them. The CDR3 is CASTADWGGNEKLFF. Written as DNA, the CDR3 is TGTGCCAGCACCGCTGACTGGGGGGGTAATGAAAAACTGTTTTTT.

The genes are TRBV30 and TRBJ1-1; D not resolved. Germline values: CDR1 GTSNPN, CDR2 SVGIG (reference sequence). The length of the CDR3 is 14 residues. Trimming removed 3 bases at V and 4 bases at J, with 15 bases between. The CDR3 region has the DNA TGTGCCTGGAGCCCCCCGGGAGTGGTCACTGAAGCTTTCTTT. It codes for CAWSPPGVVTEAFF.

The V call is TRBV7-3, the J call TRBJ2-7, with unresolved D. The CDR3 has 13 residues. Trimming removed 3 bases at V and 3 bases at J, with 9 bases between. Germline lookup yields CDR1 SGHTA and CDR2 FQGTGA. DNA for the CDR3: TGTGCCAGCAGCTTTGCACCTAACTACGAGCAGTACTTC. Encoded protein: CASSFAPNYEQYF.

CDR3 coding DNA: TGTGCCAGCAGTTTAGATACAGGGGACGAGCAGTACTTC. Amino acids: CASSLDTGDEQYF. The chain is built from TRBV12-3 or TRBV12-4 and TRBJ2-7; TRBD1 aligns across 7 bases. The V gene end was trimmed by 1 base and the J gene end by 5 bases; junction bases not matched to a gene: 2. CDR3 size: 13 residues.

The chain recombines TRBV28 with TRBJ1-1, with TRBD1 as a possible D gene (5 bases). There are 13 residues in the CDR3. The germline V gene has CDR1 MDHEN and CDR2 SYDVKM. V was cut by 5 bases and J by 6 bases, with 13 bases left in between. CDR3 in DNA: TGTGCCAGCAGTAAGGACATAAGGGCTGAAGCTTTCTTT. Amino acid sequence: CASSKDIRAEAFF.

The CDR3 is CASSFEDTQYF. In DNA, the CDR3 is TGTGCCAGCAGCTTCGAAGATACGCAGTATTTT. The chain combines TRBV13 with TRBJ2-3, with unresolved D. The germline CDR1 and CDR2 sequences are PRHDT and FYEKMQ (reference sequence). The CDR3 spans 11 residues. V gave up 3 bases and J gave up 5 bases, with 3 bases separating them.

The sample holds one count of this clone. The chain employs TRBV19 and TRBJ2-7; D is unresolved. V was shortened by 3 bases and J by 2 bases, with 11 bases between the two germline ends. CDR3 length equals 14 residues. Germline lookup yields CDR1 LNHDA and CDR2 SQIVND (reference sequence). The CDR3 coding sequence is TGTGCCAGTAGTATCGAAGGCGGAACCTACGAGCAGTACTTC. It codes for CASSIEGGTYEQYF. The complete variable domain, with remaining parts taken from reference TRBV19 and TRBJ2-7, reads DGGITQSPKYLFRKEGQNVTLSCEQNLNHDAMYWYRQDPGQGLRLIYYSQIVNDFQKGDIAEGYSVSREKKESFPLTVTSAQKNPTAFYLCASSIEGGTYEQYFGPGTRLTVT.

This clone was recorded many times. The rearrangement uses TRBV5-4 and TRBJ2-7; D remains unclear. CDR3 length: 13 residues. Germline V CDR1 and CDR2: SGHNT, YYREEE (reference sequence). Trimming took 4 bases from V and 5 from J, leaving 13 bases between them. CDR3 bases: TGTGCCAGCAGCCCAATTTCTGCCAACGAGCAGTACTTC. Its protein product is CASSPISANEQYF.

The chain joins TRBV21-1 to TRBJ2-7; the table's D call TRBD2 went unverified against the DNA. TRBV21-1 is a recognized pseudogene. This CDR3 has 14 residues. CDR3 residues: CASSNTSAAYEQYF. CDR3 bases: TGTGCCAGCAGCAATACTAGCGCCGCCTACGAGCAGTACTTC.

This clone was counted ten times or more. J is TRBJ1-1 and V is TRBV5-4; maybe TRBD1 (6 bases). The germline V gene encodes CDR1 SGHNT and CDR2 YYREEE (reference sequence). The ends were cut back, 4 bases at V and 1 base at J, with 14 bases in the middle. This CDR3 has 15 amino acids. CDR3 bases: TGTGCCAGCAGCGTCGGGTGGGGACAGAACACTGAAGCTTTCTTT. Amino acid sequence: CASSVGWGQNTEAFF. Full variable domain (remainder filled in from reference TRBV5-4 and TRBJ1-1): ETGVTQSPTHLIKTRGQQVTLRCSSQSGHNTVSWYQQALGQGPQFIFQYYREEENGRGNFPPRFSGLQFPNYSSELNVNALELDDSALYLCASSVGWGQNTEAFFGQGTRLTVV.

V gene TRBV13 combines with J gene TRBJ2-1, with D perhaps assigned TRBD1 or TRBD2 (5 bases each). Germline V gene data show CDR1 as PRHDT and CDR2 as FYEKMQ (reference sequence). V was cut by 3 bases and J by 8 bases, with 14 bases left in between. CDR3 length: 14 amino acids. The CDR3 nucleotides are TGTGCCAGCAGCTTGTACGAGGGGTCGGATGAGCAGTTCTTC. The encoded protein is CASSLYEGSDEQFF.

The J gene is TRBJ1-4, the V gene TRBV6-5; 10 nucleotides line up with TRBD1. The CDR3 has 14 amino acids. Germline values: CDR1 MNHEY, CDR2 SVGAGI. With V trimmed by 6 bases and J by 7 bases, 5 bases remained unmatched. The chain's CDR3 is CASRPRTGGEKLFF. CDR3 bases: TGTGCCAGCAGGCCTAGGACAGGGGGTGAAAAACTGTTTTTT.

This clone occurred once. The chain links TRBV20-1 to TRBJ2-1; D not resolved. CDR3 length: 11 amino acids. Germline lookup yields CDR1 DFQATT and CDR2 SNEGSKA (reference sequence). V was pared by 4 bases and J by 16 bases, with 17 bases between. The CDR3 bases are TGCAGTGCTACGGACCGTCTGGAGAAATTCTTC. It specifies CSATDRLEKFF.

This chain uses TRBV30 with TRBJ1-4; 8 bases map to TRBD1. Germline CDR1 is GTSNPN and CDR2 is SVGIG (reference sequence). The CDR3 is made up of 13 amino acids. The ends lost 5 bases at V and 8 bases at J; junction bases unmatched: 7. This CDR3 is CAWGQGAEEKLFF. The DNA for the CDR3 is TGTGCCTGGGGACAGGGTGCGGAAGAAAAACTGTTTTTT.

V gene TRBV9 combines with J gene TRBJ2-5, with TRBD2 matching 11 bases. Germline CDR1 is SGDLS and CDR2 is YYNGEE. Unmatched junction bases numbered 19, after V lost 4 bases and J lost 2 bases. The CDR3 extends over 20 amino acids. The DNA of the CDR3 is TGTGCCAGCAGCCCACGTTTTGGAGTAGCGGGAGGGTGGAAACAAGAGACCCAGTACTTC. Its translation: CASSPRFGVAGGWKQETQYF.

V is TRBV12-3 or TRBV12-4 and J is TRBJ2-1; D is unresolved. V lost 6 bases, J lost 9 bases, and 15 bases lay in between. This CDR3 is 13 amino acids long. The CDR3 region has the DNA TGTGCCAGCAGCAGTTTGACGGTGGGTGAGCAGTTCTTC. Amino acid sequence: CASSSLTVGEQFF.

The chain carries TRBV2 and TRBJ1-2; D is perhaps TRBD1 (6 bases). The CDR3 contains 14 residues. Germline CDR1 is SNHLY and CDR2 is FYNNEI. V was trimmed by 6 bases and J by 2 bases, leaving 13 bases between them. Here the CDR3 reads CASRGGQRNYGYTF. The CDR3, as DNA: TGTGCCAGCAGAGGAGGACAGCGAAACTATGGCTACACCTTC.

This clone came up a few times. J is TRBJ2-4 and V is TRBV24-1; TRBD2 matches 8 bases. The CDR3 is made up of 14 amino acids. The germline gives CDR1 KGHDR, CDR2 SFDVKD. The V segment lost 4 bases and the J segment 7 bases; nucleotides outside the gene matches: 5. CDR3 sequence reads: CATSDRTGGNIQYF. CDR3 nucleotides: TGTGCCACCAGTGACCGGACGGGGGGGAACATTCAGTACTTC.